The 19 T cell receptor beta chains below were found in one sample sequenced in a study of CD4+ T cells in melanoma. Some clones are missing from TCRdb's copy, which holds only in-frame ones; the method was immunoSEQ multiplex PCR. The sample yields about 6,700 clones, about 71% seen once. The sequencing sample was made of cells from a culture (not recorded whether cultured in vitro). Receptors originate from a human donor with melanoma.

The table lists this clone with a few counts. The chain combines TRBV9 with TRBJ1-2; D call uncertain. This CDR3 spans 17 amino acids. Germline values: CDR1 SGDLS, CDR2 YYNGEE. Deletions cut 3 bases from V and 3 bases from J, with 21 bases between. The CDR3 loop is CASSGYRTAGKYYGYTF. CDR3 nucleotide sequence: TGTGCCAGCAGCGGATACCGGACTGCGGGTAAATACTATGGCTACACCTTC.

The genes are TRBV7-9 and TRBJ2-2; TRBD2 agrees at 12 bases. CDR3 length: 18 amino acids. Germline-derived CDR1 and CDR2 are SEHNR and FQNEAQ (reference sequence). V dropped 5 bases and J dropped 1; count of bases not matched to a gene: 8. CDR3 in DNA: TGTGCCAGCAGCCCTACCCCGGGACTAGCGGGGAACACCGGGGAGCTGTTTTTT. As protein: CASSPTPGLAGNTGELFF.

The chain joins TRBV27 to TRBJ1-1; 7 positions match TRBD1. Germline CDR1 is MNHEY and CDR2 is SMNVEV (reference sequence). V lost 0 bases to trimming and J lost 4 bases; unmatched junction nucleotides: 11. The CDR3 is made up of 17 amino acids. The DNA for the CDR3 is TGTGCCAGCAGTTTATCCCCCCCACAGGGGTTTGGCACTGAAGCTTTCTTT. Protein product: CASSLSPPQGFGTEAFF.

V gene TRBV7-8 combines with J gene TRBJ1-1, with 8 bases lining up with TRBD1. Unmatched junction bases numbered 4, after V lost 0 bases and J lost 7 bases. The CDR3 length is 14 residues. Germline V gives CDR1 SGHVS, CDR2 FQNEAQ. The CDR3 DNA follows: TGTGCCAGCAGCTTAGCGGGGGGACAGGTTGAAGCTTTCTTT. Its protein product is CASSLAGGQVEAFF.

The chain joins TRBV6-5 to TRBJ2-3; 9 positions match TRBD1. This CDR3 spans 13 amino acids. Germline V gene lookup returns CDR1 MNHEY and CDR2 SVGAGI. Trimming at V came to 8 bases and at J to 1 base, leaving 1 base not matched to a gene. CDR3 DNA sequence: TGTGCCAGCTGGACAGGGGGCACAGATACGCAGTATTTT. It translates to CASWTGGTDTQYF.

This rearrangement joins TRBV6-6 to TRBJ2-3; 11 bases fit TRBD2. This CDR3 contains 16 residues. Trimming took 4 bases from V and 2 from J; bases not matched to a gene: 5. Germline lookup yields CDR1 MNHNY and CDR2 SVGAGI (reference sequence). The CDR3: CASSSHSGGATDTQYF. The DNA of the CDR3 is TGTGCCAGCAGTTCCCATAGCGGGGGGGCCACAGATACGCAGTATTTT.

By share, this clone ranks as medium-sized. The same CDR3 is also encoded by other DNA sequences in this sample. The chain is built from TRBV4-3 and TRBJ2-7; D is unclear. In germline, CDR1 is LGHNA, CDR2 YSLEER. The V and J ends lost 0 bases and 0 bases respectively, with 9 bases between them. The CDR3 sequence is 15 residues long. CDR3 loop: CASSQDSSLSYEQYF. Here the CDR3 DNA reads TGCGCCAGCAGCCAAGATTCCAGCCTCTCCTACGAGCAGTACTTC.

This clone is termed large. The genes are TRBV2 and TRBJ1-4; D gene unclear. The ends were cut back, 4 bases at V and 0 bases at J, with 9 bases in the middle. This CDR3 comprises 15 residues. Germline V gene lookup returns CDR1 SNHLY and CDR2 FYNNEI. The CDR3 DNA reads TGTGCCAGCAGTGGGTTTGCCGCAACTAATGAAAAACTGTTTTTT. As protein: CASSGFAATNEKLFF. Based on the CDR3 plus reference TRBV2 and TRBJ1-4, the full variable domain is EPEVTQTPSHQVTQMGQEVILRCVPISNHLYFYWYRQILGQKVEFLVSFYNNEISEKSEIFDDQFSVERPDGSNFTLKIRSTKLEDSAMYFCASSGFAATNEKLFFGSGTQLSVL.

V gene TRBV7-9 combines with J gene TRBJ1-4, with 7 bases identical to TRBD1. Trimming at V came to 5 bases and at J to 7 bases, leaving 10 bases not matched to a gene. The CDR3 runs 15 residues. Germline CDR1 is SEHNR and CDR2 is FQNEAQ (reference sequence). The CDR3 reads CASSRTRDSGEKLFF. Here the CDR3 DNA reads TGTGCCAGCAGCCGGACCCGGGACAGTGGTGAAAAACTGTTTTTT. The whole variable domain, remainder taken from reference TRBV7-9 and TRBJ1-4, is DTGVSQNPRHKITKRGQNVTFRCDPISEHNRLYWYRQTLGQGPEFLTYFQNEAQLEKSRLLSDRFSAERPKGSFSTLEIQRTEQGDSAMYLCASSRTRDSGEKLFFGSGTQLSVL.

This chain links TRBV12-3 or TRBV12-4 with TRBJ1-4; tentatively, D is TRBD1 (5 bases). The CDR3 totals 13 residues. Trimming took 6 bases from V and 10 from J, leaving 15 bases between them. The CDR3 DNA reads as TGTGCCAGCAGCCCCCGGGCCCAGGGAAAACTGTTTTTT. Its protein product is CASSPRAQGKLFF.

The chain has TRBV19 and TRBJ1-1; D gene ambiguous. Germline-derived CDR1 and CDR2 are LNHDA and SQIVND (reference sequence). Trimming left V 3 bases short and J 3 bases short, with 11 bases between. The CDR3 covers 14 residues. The DNA of the CDR3 is TGTGCCAGTAGTATGGTGAACCGCGACACTGAAGCTTTCTTT. Translated, it gives CASSMVNRDTEAFF.

This chain uses TRBV5-4 with TRBJ1-2; 7 positions agree with TRBD1. The V gene end was trimmed by 0 bases and the J gene end by 2 bases; junction bases not matched to a gene: 4. This CDR3 region has 15 residues. The germline CDR1 and CDR2 sequences are SGHNT and YYREEE (reference sequence). The CDR3 loop reads CASSLAWDSNYGYTF. In nucleotides, the CDR3 is TGTGCCAGCAGCTTGGCCTGGGACAGCAACTATGGCTACACCTTC.

V and J are TRBV5-8 and TRBJ1-1; no clear D gene. Trimming shortened V by 6 bases and J by 2 bases, and 8 bases separated the two germline ends. Germline lookup yields CDR1 SGHTS and CDR2 YDEGEE. The CDR3 runs to 12 residues. The CDR3 DNA follows: TGTGCCAGCAAGAGGATAAACACTGAAGCTTTCTTT. This encodes CASKRINTEAFF.

The chain couples TRBV30 to TRBJ1-1; D perhaps matches TRBD1 (6 bases). Germline values: CDR1 GTSNPN, CDR2 SVGIG (reference sequence). The CDR3 is made up of 13 amino acids. Trimming cost V 3 bases and J 5 bases, with 13 bases left between them. The CDR3 is CAWSKGVRTEAFF. DNA for the CDR3: TGTGCCTGGAGCAAGGGGGTTCGGACTGAAGCTTTCTTT.

The chain recombines TRBV9 with TRBJ2-7; 7 bases are shared with TRBD1. CDR1 SGDLS and CDR2 YYNGEE come from the germline V gene. This CDR3 spans 15 amino acids. Germline trimming cut 4 bases from V and 0 bases from J; bases unmatched to any gene: 7. CDR3 sequence (DNA): TGTGCCAGCAGCACCGAGGGGGCCAGCTCCTACGAGCAGTACTTC. Its protein is CASSTEGASSYEQYF. Looking up the rest from reference TRBV9 and TRBJ2-7 gives the full variable domain: DSGVTQTPKHLITATGQRVTLRCSPRSGDLSVYWYQQSLDQGLQFLIQYYNGEERAKGNILERFSAQQFPDLHSELNLSSLELGDSALYFCASSTEGASSYEQYFGPGTRLTVT.

The table lists this clone with a few counts. The chain has TRBV7-3 and TRBJ2-6; the D is unclear. CDR3 length: 15 residues. The V gene's germline CDR1 is SGHTA and CDR2 FQGTGA. V was shortened by 2 bases and J by 0 bases, with 5 bases between the two germline ends. The DNA for the CDR3 is TGTGCCAGCAGCTTAGACCTCTCTGGGGCCAACGTCCTGACTTTC. Residues: CASSLDLSGANVLTF.

This chain connects TRBV29-1 to TRBJ2-1; no clear D. This CDR3 is 13 amino acids long. CDR1 and CDR2 (germline): SQVTM, ANQGSEA. The ends were cut back, 0 bases at V and 4 bases at J, with 7 bases in the middle. CDR3 in DNA: TGCAGCGTTGAAGATCCTTTATACAATGAGCAGTTCTTC. Protein sequence: CSVEDPLYNEQFF.

V gene TRBV7-9 combines with J gene TRBJ2-7; D gene ambiguous. Trimming took off 4 bases at V and 6 bases at J, with 13 bases between the two ends. Germline lookup yields CDR1 SEHNR and CDR2 FQNEAQ (reference sequence). The CDR3 runs to 13 residues. CDR3 in DNA: TGTGCCAGCAGCTCGCCGACCTACTCCGAGCAGTACTTC. This gives the protein CASSSPTYSEQYF. The full variable domain, its missing parts supplied by reference TRBV7-9 and TRBJ2-7, is DTGVSQNPRHKITKRGQNVTFRCDPISEHNRLYWYRQTLGQGPEFLTYFQNEAQLEKSRLLSDRFSAERPKGSFSTLEIQRTEQGDSAMYLCASSSPTYSEQYFGPGTRLTVT.

This clone appeared a few times. The chain recombines TRBV19 with TRBJ1-1, with D tentatively TRBD1 (5 bases). The CDR3 length is 12 residues. V was pared by 6 bases and J by 4 bases, with 9 bases between. Germline V gene sequence: CDR1 LNHDA, CDR2 SQIVND (reference sequence). CDR3 region: CASSSGVTEAFF. The CDR3 DNA reads TGTGCCAGTAGCTCGGGGGTCACTGAAGCTTTCTTT.